The 14 T cell receptor beta chains below were found in one sample sequenced in a study of T-cell reconstitution after alpha-beta-depleted transplantation in children. Unique molecular identifiers were used in preparing the TCRbeta library. TCRdb re-analysed the PCR reads in MiXCR, keeping a single row per CDR3 protein. The sample yields roughly 500,000 distinct CDR3 sequences, about an eighth seen once. The input for sequencing was PBMCs from the stem cell graft donor, taken from the stem cell graft. These receptors all come from a human donor who donated a stem cell graft to a child with combined immunodeficiency.

This clonotype was counted ten times or more. J is TRBJ2-3 and V is TRBV18, with no clear D. V was clipped by 6 bases and J by 1 base, with 11 bases between them. CDR3 length: 14 residues. Germline CDR1 reads KGHSH; CDR2 reads LQKENI. Here the CDR3 DNA reads TGTGCCAGCTCTTCCGCAGGCGGCACAGATACGCAGTATTTT. Translated, it gives CASSSAGGTDTQYF.

This clonotype was counted between two and nine times. The rearrangement joins TRBV4-3 to TRBJ2-1, with 11 bases lining up with TRBD2. V trimming: 2 bases; J trimming: 1 base; junction bases outside the gene matches: 10. The CDR3 contains 19 residues. Germline V lookup: CDR1 LGHNA, CDR2 YSLEER. The CDR3 reads CASSQHSPWTSGSYNEQFF. The CDR3 coding sequence is TGCGCCAGCAGCCAACATTCCCCATGGACTAGCGGGTCCTACAATGAGCAGTTCTTC.

This clonotype has more than one count but fewer than ten. The rearrangement uses TRBV6-5 and TRBJ2-3, with D perhaps matching TRBD1 (6 bases). The V gene lost 2 bases and the J gene lost 6 bases, with 12 bases spanning the gap. The CDR3 loop spans 14 amino acids. Germline CDR1 is MNHEY and CDR2 is SVGAGI. The CDR3 region is CASSYGGAVDTQYF. Written as DNA, the CDR3 is TGTGCCAGCAGTTACGGGGGCGCGGTGGATACGCAGTATTTT.

In this sample, this clonotype turned up many times. The rearrangement joins TRBV5-1 to TRBJ2-3; D is possibly TRBD1 or TRBD2 (6 bases each). Trimming removed 1 base from V and 7 bases from J, with 19 bases in between. Germline V gives CDR1 SGHRS, CDR2 YFSETQ. CDR3 size: 16 residues. The CDR3 DNA sequence: TGCGCCAGCAGCTTGCCCGGAGGGGGAGGCACGTATACGCAGTATTTT. This translates into CASSLPGGGGTYTQYF.

This clonotype occurred a few times. This chain's CDR3 is CASSQVQGGEKLFF. As DNA, the CDR3 is TGTGCCAGCAGTCAAGTACAGGGAGGTGAAAAACTGTTTTTT. The chain uses TRBV6-1 and TRBJ1-4, with TRBD1 as a possible D gene (6 bases). The CDR3 loop spans 14 amino acids. V was pared by 5 bases and J by 7 bases, with 14 bases between. The germline CDR1 and CDR2 sequences are MNHNS and SASEGT.

The table lists this clonotype with a few counts. This chain joins TRBV2 and TRBJ2-5, with 13 bases identical to TRBD2. Germline CDR1 reads SNHLY; CDR2 reads FYNNEI. This CDR3 spans 17 amino acids. The J segment lost 0 bases and the V segment lost 4 bases, leaving 5 bases of the junction unmatched. The CDR3 DNA sequence: TGTGCCAGCAGTGTGACTAGCGGGGGGCAAAACCAAGAGACCCAGTACTTC. Translated, it gives CASSVTSGGQNQETQYF.

This clonotype occurred a few times. V usage is TRBV27 and J usage is TRBJ2-3; TRBD2 might be the D (5 bases). Trimming took 0 bases from V and 6 from J, leaving 19 bases between them. The CDR3 contains 17 residues. Germline-derived CDR1 and CDR2 are MNHEY and SMNVEV (reference sequence). The CDR3 DNA follows: TGTGCCAGCAGTTTATCTCCCAAACACGTCGGGGAGGATACGCAGTATTTT. Encoded protein: CASSLSPKHVGEDTQYF.

The rearrangement links TRBV15 to TRBJ1-2, with D tentatively TRBD1 (5 bases). Germline V CDR1 and CDR2: LNHNV, YYDKDF (reference sequence). The CDR3 consists of 14 residues. Trimming cost V 6 bases and J 8 bases, with 19 bases left between them. In nucleotides, the CDR3 is TGTGCCACCAGGGGGGAGGGTAGAAGTATGGGCTACACCTTC. This encodes CATRGEGRSMGYTF.

This clonotype has just a few counts. The J gene is TRBJ2-1, the V gene TRBV20-1; weak D call: TRBD1 (6 bases). CDR1 and CDR2 from the germline V gene are DFQATT and SNEGSKA (reference sequence). This CDR3 comprises 12 residues. V lost 6 bases and J 2 bases, leaving 8 bases between the germline ends. CDR3: CSAQGPYNEQFF. Written as DNA, the CDR3 is TGCAGTGCCCAGGGGCCCTACAATGAGCAGTTCTTC.

This clonotype was recorded a few times. The chain joins TRBV11-2 to TRBJ2-6, with 7 positions matching TRBD2. With 4 bases clipped from V and 2 bases from J, the junction kept 8 bases outside the gene matches. The CDR3 is 17 residues long. The V gene's germline CDR1 is SGHAT and CDR2 FQNNGV. The CDR3 DNA follows: TGTGCCAGCAGCTGGGGGGGGACGGGAACTGGGGCCAACGTCCTGACTTTC. This codes for CASSWGGTGTGANVLTF. Looking up the rest from reference TRBV11-2 and TRBJ2-6 gives the full variable domain: EAGVAQSPRYKIIEKRQSVAFWCNPISGHATLYWYQQILGQGPKLLIQFQNNGVVDDSQLPKDRFSAERLKGVDSTLKIQPAKLEDSAVYLCASSWGGTGTGANVLTFGAGSRLTVL.

The chain uses TRBV12-3 or TRBV12-4 and TRBJ2-1; D could derive from TRBD1 or TRBD2 (5 bases each). The ends were cut back, 11 bases at V and 6 bases at J, with 14 bases in the middle. The CDR3 loop spans 12 amino acids. CDR3 bases: TGTGCCGCAGGGAAGGGACCCAATGAGCAGTTCTTC. Amino acid sequence: CAAGKGPNEQFF.

This clonotype has more than one count but fewer than ten. The V call is TRBV7-8, the J call TRBJ1-1; perhaps TRBD1 as D (5 bases). Looked up from germline, CDR1 is SGHVS and CDR2 is FQNEAQ. This CDR3 has 12 residues. Deletions cut 2 bases from V and 13 bases from J, with 14 bases between. The CDR3 region is CASSLSRDLLFF. The CDR3 bases are TGTGCCAGCAGCTTATCCAGGGACTTGCTTTTCTTT.

Only a few counts were recorded for this clonotype. This chain joins TRBV7-3 and TRBJ1-1, with 7 bases fitting TRBD1. V lost 7 bases to trimming and J lost 4 bases; unmatched junction nucleotides: 6. The CDR3 is 13 amino acids. The germline gives CDR1 SGHTA, CDR2 FQGTGA. The chain's CDR3 is CASTDRVGTEAFF. The DNA of the CDR3 is TGTGCCAGCACTGACAGGGTCGGCACTGAAGCTTTCTTT.

V and J are TRBV6-2 or TRBV6-3 and TRBJ2-5; 7 nucleotides agree with TRBD2. Looked up from germline, CDR1 is MNHEY and CDR2 is SVGEGT. The J segment lost 1 base and the V segment lost 2 bases, leaving 7 bases of the junction unmatched. The CDR3 runs to 16 residues. CDR3 sequence (DNA): TGTGCCAGCAGTTACGGGCTAGCGGCGAGCCAAGAGACCCAGTACTTC. It yields the protein CASSYGLAASQETQYF.